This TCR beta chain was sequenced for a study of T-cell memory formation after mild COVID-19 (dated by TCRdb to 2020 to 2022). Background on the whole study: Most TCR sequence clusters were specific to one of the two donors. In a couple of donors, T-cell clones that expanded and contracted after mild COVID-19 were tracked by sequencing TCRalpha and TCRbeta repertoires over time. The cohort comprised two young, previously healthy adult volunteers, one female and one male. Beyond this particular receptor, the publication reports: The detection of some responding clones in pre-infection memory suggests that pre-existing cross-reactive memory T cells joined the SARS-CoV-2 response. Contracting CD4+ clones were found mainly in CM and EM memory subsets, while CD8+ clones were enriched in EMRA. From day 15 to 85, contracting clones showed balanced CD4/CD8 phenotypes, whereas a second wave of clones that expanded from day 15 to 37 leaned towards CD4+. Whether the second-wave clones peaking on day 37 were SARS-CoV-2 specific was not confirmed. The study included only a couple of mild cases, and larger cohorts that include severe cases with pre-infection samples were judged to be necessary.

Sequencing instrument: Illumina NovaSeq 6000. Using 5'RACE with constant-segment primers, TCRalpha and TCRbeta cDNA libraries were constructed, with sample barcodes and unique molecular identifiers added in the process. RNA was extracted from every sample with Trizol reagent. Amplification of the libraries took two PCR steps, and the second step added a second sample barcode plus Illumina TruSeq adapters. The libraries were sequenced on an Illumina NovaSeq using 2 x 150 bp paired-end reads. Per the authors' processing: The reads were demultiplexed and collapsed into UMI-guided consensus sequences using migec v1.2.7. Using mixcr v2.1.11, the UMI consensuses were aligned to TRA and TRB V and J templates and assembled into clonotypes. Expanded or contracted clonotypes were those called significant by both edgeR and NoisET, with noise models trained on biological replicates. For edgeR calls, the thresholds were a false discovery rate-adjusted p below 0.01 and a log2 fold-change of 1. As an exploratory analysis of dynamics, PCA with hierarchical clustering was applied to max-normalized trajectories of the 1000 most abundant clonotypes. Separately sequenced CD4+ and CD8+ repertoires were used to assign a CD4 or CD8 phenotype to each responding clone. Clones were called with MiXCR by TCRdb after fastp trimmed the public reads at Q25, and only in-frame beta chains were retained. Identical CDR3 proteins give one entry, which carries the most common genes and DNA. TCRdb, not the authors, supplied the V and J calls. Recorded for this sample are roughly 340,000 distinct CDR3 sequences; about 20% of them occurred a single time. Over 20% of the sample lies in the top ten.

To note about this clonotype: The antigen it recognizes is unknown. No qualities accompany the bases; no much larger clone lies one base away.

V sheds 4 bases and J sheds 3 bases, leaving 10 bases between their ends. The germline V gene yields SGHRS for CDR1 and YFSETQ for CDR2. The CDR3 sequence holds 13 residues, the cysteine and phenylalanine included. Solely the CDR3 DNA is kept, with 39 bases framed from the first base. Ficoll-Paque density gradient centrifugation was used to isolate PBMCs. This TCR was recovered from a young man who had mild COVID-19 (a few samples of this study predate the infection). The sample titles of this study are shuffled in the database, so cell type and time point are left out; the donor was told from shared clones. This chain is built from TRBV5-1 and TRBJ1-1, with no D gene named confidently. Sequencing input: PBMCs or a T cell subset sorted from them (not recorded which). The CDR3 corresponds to CASSERLDTEAFF. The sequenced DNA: TGCGCCAGCAGCGAACGACTTGACACTGAAGCTTTCTTT.